This TCR beta chain was sequenced in a study of cytomegalovirus exposure and HLA in healthy donors. Germline lookup yields CDR1 SGHVS and CDR2 FNYEAQ. Trimming left V 2 bases short and J 3 bases short, with 17 bases between. CDR3 size: 16 residues. Assay: immunoSEQ multiplex PCR; the TCRdb copy retains only in-frame clones and omits some. Of fewer than 350,000 clones listed, around nine tenths are singletons. Study conclusions and caveats: First-cohort TCR clusters tended to co-occur in the 130 or so validation repertoires, a later analysis found. Altogether, some 170 TCR beta chains were recorded as cytomegalovirus-associated. Most sequenced TCRs were rare (though some public TCRs occurred in many donors).

Concerning this clone itself: The antigen remains unidentified.

These donors were members of the roughly 120-subject validation cohort, a group separate from the roughly 670-subject first cohort. The sequenced sample was PBMCs. The sequence was collected from a young woman in good health and CMV-seronegative. V gene TRBV7-6 combines with J gene TRBJ2-7, with D possibly being TRBD2 (6 bases). The CDR3 nucleotides read TGTGCCAGCAGCTTAACCGAGACTAGGGGCATCTACGAGCAGTACTTC. This gives the protein CASSLTETRGIYEQYF.